The sequence of this T cell receptor beta chain was determined in a study of cytomegalovirus exposure and HLA in healthy donors. Study results and caveats: A missense DCLRE1C variant was associated with V- and J-gene trimming of TCR beta chains in a later analysis, and an independent cohort replicated the association.

The donors gave bone marrow, and they were healthy. This CDR3 is built from 15 residues. Germline V CDR1 and CDR2: SGDLS, YYNGEE. V lost 3 bases, J lost 2 bases, and 7 bases stayed unmatched. Concerning this clone itself: No antigen is known for it.

PCR used 60 Vbeta primers and 13 Jbeta primers. Libraries were prepared by immunoSEQ multiplex PCR; TCRdb keeps only in-frame clonotypes and omits some of them. The sample consists of under 90,000 clones, roughly 80% of them appearing once. This chain links TRBV9 with TRBJ2-5; TRBD2 matches at 7 bases. Sample: PBMCs. The receptor comes from a middle-aged man in good health and CMV-seronegative. CDR3 DNA sequence: TGTGCCAGCAGCGCGACTAGCCGAAAACAAGAGACCCAGTACTTC. It codes for CASSATSRKQETQYF.